The 23 T cell receptor beta chains below come from one sample, sequenced in a study of CD8 T cells in ankylosing spondylitis (TCRdb year 2017). These receptors' antigens are unknown. The method was 5' RACE. The sequencer was an Illumina HiSeq 2500. TCRdb itself trimmed the public reads at Q25 with fastp, ran MiXCR and retained productive beta chains. Rows with one shared CDR3 protein collapse into an entry with the most common genes and DNA. Here the sample has under 450,000 distinct CDR3 sequences; over 15% occur a single time. The leading ten clones occupy approximately 1% of the sample. On the study overall, not on this receptor specifically: A TCR beta motif made up of 7 to 9 highly homologous amino acid variants appeared to be characteristic of blood from ankylosing spondylitis patients.

Sequencing used blood, either unsorted or a sorted T cell fraction (not recorded which). These receptor sequences come from a male donor with ankylosing spondylitis.

The V gene is TRBV5-6, the J gene TRBJ1-1; D is perhaps TRBD1 (5 bases). V shed 0 bases and J shed 3 bases, with 9 bases lying between them. The CDR3 is made up of 14 amino acids. The germline gives CDR1 SGHDT, CDR2 YYEEEE. The CDR3: CASSLGDGDTEAFF. The CDR3 DNA reads as TGTGCCAGCAGCTTGGGGGACGGAGACACTGAAGCTTTCTTT.

V and J are TRBV28 and TRBJ1-3; tentative D call: TRBD1 (6 bases). V dropped 5 bases and J dropped 0 bases, with 14 bases sitting between them. CDR3 size: 16 residues. The germline V gene encodes CDR1 MDHEN and CDR2 SYDVKM. CDR3 protein: CASSPAGDASGNTIYF. The CDR3, as DNA: TGTGCCAGCAGTCCAGCAGGGGACGCCTCTGGAAACACCATATATTTT.

This clonotype was detected only a few times. CDR3 sequence (DNA): TGTGCCAGTAGTGTCGCCAGGGGGCCAAATGAGCAGTTCTTC. Its translation is CASSVARGPNEQFF. The chain couples TRBV19 to TRBJ2-1; 8 nucleotides match TRBD1. The ends lost 5 bases at V and 7 bases at J; junction bases unmatched: 7. The CDR3 is 14 amino acids. Germline V gives CDR1 LNHDA, CDR2 SQIVND (reference sequence).

The chain links TRBV30 to TRBJ1-2; D remains ambiguous. This CDR3 is 12 amino acids long. Germline loops: CDR1 GTSNPN, CDR2 SVGIG (reference sequence). V shed 2 bases and J shed 7 bases, with 11 bases lying between them. The CDR3 loop is CAWSQVVGGYTF. The CDR3 DNA follows: TGTGCCTGGAGTCAGGTTGTGGGTGGCTACACCTTC.

The chain recombines TRBV5-1 with TRBJ2-7; D possibly corresponds to TRBD1 (6 bases). Germline assignment: CDR1 SGHRS and CDR2 YFSETQ. The CDR3 has 14 amino acids. The V end lost 6 bases, the J end lost 5 bases, and 18 bases lay between the germline ends. CDR3 DNA sequence: TGCGCCAGCACCTGGGGCAGGGGTGGCGACGAGCAGTACTTC. This translates into CASTWGRGGDEQYF.

The V call is TRBV6-1, the J call TRBJ2-5; TRBD2 matches 9 bases. Germline loops: CDR1 MNHNS, CDR2 SASEGT. This CDR3 spans 14 amino acids. V lost 11 bases, J lost 2 bases, and 9 bases stayed unmatched. In DNA form, the CDR3 reads TGTGCCGGGGCTAGCGGGACTAAACAAGAGACCCAGTACTTC. The encoded protein is CAGASGTKQETQYF.

This clonotype has just a few counts. The chain recombines TRBV20-1 with TRBJ1-4; no reliable D call. V shed 6 bases and J shed 4 bases, with 15 bases lying between them. The CDR3 covers 14 residues. Germline assignment: CDR1 DFQATT and CDR2 SNEGSKA (reference sequence). CDR3 DNA sequence: TGCAGTGCAGGGTCCGCCAGTCTTAATGAAAAACTGTTTTTT. It specifies CSAGSASLNEKLFF.

There are a few counts of this clonotype. The chain combines TRBV18 with TRBJ1-6; D not certain. Germline V gene data show CDR1 as KGHSH and CDR2 as LQKENI. Between the trimmed V and J ends, which lost 6 bases and 7 bases, there was a span of 10 bases. This CDR3 has 13 amino acids. The CDR3 bases are TGTGCCAGCTCGGGTCAGGAAAATTCACCCCTCCACTTT. Amino acid sequence: CASSGQENSPLHF.

This rearrangement joins TRBV27 to TRBJ2-7, with 14 nucleotides matching TRBD2. The CDR3 has 18 residues. CDR1 MNHEY and CDR2 SMNVEV come from the germline V gene (reference sequence). Trimming at V came to 2 bases and at J to 4 bases, leaving 10 bases not matched to a gene. CDR3 DNA sequence: TGTGCCAGCAGTTTAGGGGGGACTAGCGGGAGACTTTCGTACGAGCAGTACTTC. Protein product: CASSLGGTSGRLSYEQYF.

The gene calls are TRBV20-1 and TRBJ2-7; 13 bases align to TRBD2. The CDR3 loop spans 13 amino acids. J was trimmed by 6 bases and V by 5 bases; bases with no gene match: 4. Germline V gene sequence: CDR1 DFQATT, CDR2 SNEGSKA (reference sequence). CDR3 sequence reads: CSARTSGSPEQYF. CDR3 in DNA: TGCAGTGCTCGGACTAGCGGGAGTCCCGAGCAGTACTTC.

V gene TRBV5-8 combines with J gene TRBJ1-6, with TRBD1 identical over 7 bases. This CDR3 has 16 residues. Germline CDR1 SGHTS, CDR2 YDEGEE. The J segment lost 7 bases and the V segment lost 5 bases, leaving 12 bases of the junction unmatched. Here the CDR3 reads CASSKTPGTANSPLHF. The DNA of the CDR3 is TGTGCCAGCAGTAAAACGCCCGGGACAGCGAATTCACCCCTCCACTTT.

The chain is built from TRBV3-1 and TRBJ1-6, with TRBD1 matching over 9 bases. Losses at the gene ends were 6 bases for V and 9 bases for J; bases not matched to a gene: 9. CDR1 LGHDT and CDR2 YNNKEL come from the germline V gene (reference sequence). The CDR3 has 15 amino acids. The CDR3 nucleotides are TGTGCCAGCAGGCAACAGGGGGCGCAGGGTTCACCCCTCCACTTT. Translating gives CASRQQGAQGSPLHF.

This clonotype came up a few times. The V call is TRBV27, the J call TRBJ2-1, with TRBD2 matching over 7 bases. The CDR3 runs 14 residues. Per germline, CDR1 MNHEY and CDR2 SMNVEV (reference sequence). Losses at the gene ends were 4 bases for V and 3 bases for J; bases not matched to a gene: 3. Here the CDR3 reads CASSWGGSYNEQFF. In DNA, the CDR3 is TGTGCCAGCAGTTGGGGCGGGAGCTACAATGAGCAGTTCTTC.

The rearrangement joins TRBV9 to TRBJ1-4; D is perhaps TRBD1 (5 bases). The V end lost 0 bases, the J end lost 8 bases, and 11 bases lay between the germline ends. The CDR3 contains 14 residues. Germline V gives CDR1 SGDLS, CDR2 YYNGEE. CDR3 protein: CASSVGQPGEKLFF. CDR3 nucleotide sequence: TGTGCCAGCAGCGTAGGACAGCCTGGGGAAAAACTGTTTTTT.

This clonotype has more than one count but fewer than ten. The CDR3 is CSVPRTGGSDTQYF. CDR3 sequence (DNA): TGCAGCGTACCCCGGACAGGGGGCTCAGATACGCAGTATTTT. The V and J genes are TRBV29-1 and TRBJ2-3; the match to TRBD1 covers 11 bases. This CDR3 spans 14 amino acids. V lost 6 bases to trimming and J lost 4 bases; unmatched junction nucleotides: 6. From germline, CDR1 is SQVTM and CDR2 ANQGSEA.

The table lists this clonotype with a few counts. The rearrangement uses TRBV7-6 and TRBJ2-1, with D unclear. Germline loops: CDR1 SGHVS, CDR2 FNYEAQ. Trimming stripped 0 bases from V and 6 bases from J, with 12 bases between. The CDR3 totals 15 residues. In DNA, the CDR3 is TGTGCCAGCAGCTTAGCCCACGTGACGGGCAATGAGCAGTTCTTC. Its translation is CASSLAHVTGNEQFF.

The table lists this clonotype with a few counts. The gene calls are TRBV12-5 and TRBJ1-1; the D gene is possibly TRBD1 (6 bases). The ends were cut back, 5 bases at V and 1 base at J, with 23 bases in the middle. The CDR3 loop spans 18 amino acids. Germline V gives CDR1 LGHNT, CDR2 FRNRAP. The CDR3 reads CASGPGRGPGRANTEAFF. CDR3 nucleotides: TGTGCTAGTGGTCCAGGCCGGGGGCCAGGGAGGGCGAACACTGAAGCTTTCTTT.

The V gene is TRBV9, the J gene TRBJ2-5; 8 nucleotides agree with TRBD1. The length of the CDR3 is 16 residues. Per the germline V gene, CDR1 is SGDLS and CDR2 is YYNGEE. J was trimmed by 5 bases and V by 3 bases; bases with no gene match: 12. CDR3 residues: CASSATDRGRTETQYF. Here the CDR3 DNA reads TGTGCCAGCAGCGCAACCGACAGGGGCCGAACGGAGACCCAGTACTTC.

The chain is built from TRBV3-1 and TRBJ1-2, with 10 bases identical to TRBD1. The CDR3 is 13 residues long. Germline assignment: CDR1 LGHDT and CDR2 YNNKEL (reference sequence). V was clipped by 6 bases and J by 8 bases; unmatched bases: 6. In DNA form, the CDR3 reads TGTGCCAGCAGACGACAGGGGGCGCAGGGCTACACCTTC. Its protein is CASRRQGAQGYTF.

The gene calls are TRBV20-1 and TRBJ1-4; a weak D match, TRBD1 (5 bases). This CDR3 comprises 13 residues. V dropped 3 bases and J dropped 6 bases, with 11 bases sitting between them. From germline, CDR1 is DFQATT and CDR2 SNEGSKA (reference sequence). The CDR3 DNA is TGCAGTGCTAGGCGGGGGGGTGATGAAAAACTGTTTTTT. This gives the protein CSARRGGDEKLFF.

The gene calls are TRBV7-2 and TRBJ2-1, with 9 bases matching TRBD2. V shed 1 base and J 3 bases; nucleotides not matched to a gene: 4. CDR1 and CDR2 from the germline V gene are SGHTA and FQGNSA. This CDR3 is 16 amino acids long. CDR3 region: CASSLDGLASYNEQFF. The CDR3 nucleotides read TGTGCCAGCAGCTTAGATGGACTAGCGAGCTACAATGAGCAGTTCTTC.

There are many counts of this clonotype. The V and J genes are TRBV11-3 and TRBJ2-2; D is undetermined. The CDR3 extends over 14 amino acids. The V gene lost 5 bases and the J gene lost 3 bases, with 10 bases spanning the gap. CDR1 is SGHNT, CDR2 YENEEA, per germline. The CDR3 DNA reads TGTGCCAGCAGCCAACCTCCGTACACCGGGGAGCTGTTTTTT. Its protein product is CASSQPPYTGELFF.

This clonotype was recorded only once. Being one base from a much bigger clone, this may be a read error. This chain links TRBV12-3 or TRBV12-4 with TRBJ2-1; 14 bases line up with TRBD2. This CDR3 has 17 residues. The trim removed 6 bases at V and 7 bases at J, leaving 11 bases unmatched. The CDR3 region has the DNA TGTGCCAGCAGCCGCAGGACTAGCGGGAGGATCCTGAATGAGCAGTTCTTC. Its protein product is CASSRRTSGRILNEQFF.